The 18 T cell receptor beta chains given below trace back to one sample, sequenced in a study of T-cell memory formation after mild COVID-19. Each CDR3 protein is one row after TCRdb ran MiXCR on the 5' RACE reads. The repertoire holds around 250,000 distinct CDR3 sequences, approximately 15% seen once, with around a fifth in the top ten. The specimen sequenced was PBMCs or a T cell subset sorted from them (not recorded which). Receptor source: a man between 18 and 29 years old who had mild COVID-19 (a few samples of this study predate the infection). Cell type and time point are not known.

V usage is TRBV7-3 and J usage is TRBJ2-7; possibly TRBD2 for D (6 bases). CDR3 size: 13 residues. Germline CDR1 and CDR2: SGHTA and FQGTGA. Trimming shortened V by 0 bases and J by 6 bases, and 9 bases separated the two germline ends. The CDR3 DNA reads as TGTGCCAGCAGCTTAACGGCCGGGAGCGAGCAGTACTTC. It translates to CASSLTAGSEQYF. Using reference TRBV7-3 and TRBJ2-7 for the parts outside the CDR3, the full variable domain is GAGVSQTPSNKVTEKGKYVELRCDPISGHTALYWYRQSLGQGPEFLIYFQGTGAADDSGLPNDRFFAVRPEGSVSTLKIQRTERGDSAVYLCASSLTAGSEQYFGPGTRLTVT.

The chain couples TRBV5-1 to TRBJ2-5; the match to TRBD2 covers 8 bases. The junction had 7 bases not matched to a gene; V was cut back by 4 bases and J by 2 bases. There are 15 residues in the CDR3. Germline-derived CDR1 and CDR2 are SGHRS and YFSETQ. This CDR3 is CASSGGLVTQETQYF. CDR3 bases: TGCGCCAGCAGCGGGGGACTAGTGACGCAAGAGACCCAGTACTTC.

This clonotype was seen only a few times. The rearrangement joins TRBV5-3 to TRBJ2-2, with a tentative D call TRBD2 (5 bases). TRBV5-3 is an ORF; its function is uncertain. The CDR3 has 14 residues. V was pared by 8 bases and J by 3 bases, with 14 bases between. The CDR3 nucleotides are TGTGCCAGTGGACTGGCCCCCGACACCGGGGAGCTGTTTTTT. Amino acid sequence: CASGLAPDTGELFF.

The J gene is TRBJ2-5, the V gene TRBV6-5, with D tentatively TRBD1 (5 bases). From germline, CDR1 is MNHEY and CDR2 SVGAGI. V was cut by 4 bases and J by 1 base, with 13 bases left in between. This CDR3 is built from 15 residues. The CDR3 is CASSWGGAVQETQYF. DNA of the CDR3: TGTGCCAGCAGTTGGGGTGGGGCGGTCCAAGAGACCCAGTACTTC.

The table lists this clonotype with a count of one. This chain connects TRBV6-6 to TRBJ2-3; TRBD2 matches at 9 bases. CDR1 and CDR2 from the germline V gene are MNHNY and SVGAGI (reference sequence). The CDR3 has 17 amino acids. With V trimmed by 0 bases and J by 5 bases, 9 bases remained unmatched. CDR3 sequence: CASSYSRRRGGLDTQYF. In DNA, the CDR3 is TGTGCCAGCAGTTACTCCCGGAGGCGGGGGGGCTTAGATACGCAGTATTTT.

This clonotype was detected only a few times. The V and J genes are TRBV5-1 and TRBJ2-2, with D possibly being TRBD1 or TRBD2 (5 bases each). Trimming shortened V by 4 bases and J by 6 bases, and 13 bases separated the two germline ends. Germline-derived CDR1 and CDR2 are SGHRS and YFSETQ. This CDR3 is 14 amino acids long. The CDR3 sequence is CASSRGRGAGELFF. CDR3 bases: TGCGCCAGCAGCCGGGGACGTGGTGCCGGGGAGCTGTTTTTT.

This clonotype has a handful of counts. The chain is built from TRBV4-2 and TRBJ2-5; D remains unclear. The CDR3 is 13 amino acids. Germline CDR1 is LGHNA and CDR2 is YNFKEQ. V lost 0 bases, J lost 5 bases, and 7 bases lay in between. In nucleotides, the CDR3 is TGTGCCAGCAGCCAAGAGGTTCTGGAGACCCAGTACTTC. Encoded protein: CASSQEVLETQYF.

In its sample, this clonotype was seen a few times. The chain recombines TRBV20-1 with TRBJ2-1; TRBD2 agrees at 9 bases. Germline V CDR1 and CDR2: DFQATT, SNEGSKA (reference sequence). The J segment lost 5 bases and the V segment lost 5 bases, leaving 4 bases of the junction unmatched. The CDR3 has 13 amino acids. The CDR3 loop reads CSARRTSDNEQFF. The CDR3 nucleotides read TGCAGTGCTCGCCGGACTAGCGACAATGAGCAGTTCTTC.

The CDR3 DNA is TGTGCCAGCAGCAGGGACTCGGGCAACACCGGGGAGCTGTTTTTT. Translating it yields CASSRDSGNTGELFF. V is TRBV5-4 and J is TRBJ2-2, with D perhaps TRBD2 (6 bases). The CDR3 sequence is 15 residues long. Per the germline V gene, CDR1 is SGHNT and CDR2 is YYREEE (reference sequence). V lost 4 bases and J 2 bases, leaving 12 bases between the germline ends. Using reference TRBV5-4 and TRBJ2-2 for the parts outside the CDR3, the full variable domain is ETGVTQSPTHLIKTRGQQVTLRCSSQSGHNTVSWYQQALGQGPQFIFQYYREEENGRGNFPPRFSGLQFPNYSSELNVNALELDDSALYLCASSRDSGNTGELFFGEGSRLTVL.

The chain employs TRBV5-1 and TRBJ2-2; no reliable D call. This CDR3 is 14 amino acids long. Deletions cut 0 bases from V and 3 bases from J, with 6 bases between. Per the germline V gene, CDR1 is SGHRS and CDR2 is YFSETQ. CDR3 amino acids: CASSLALHTGELFF. In DNA form, the CDR3 reads TGCGCCAGCAGCTTGGCCCTGCACACCGGGGAGCTGTTTTTT.

The CDR3, as DNA: TGCGCCAGCCGGGGCGGCAATTCACCCCTCCACTTT. It codes for CASRGGNSPLHF. The rearrangement joins TRBV5-1 to TRBJ1-6; TRBD1 is a possible D gene (5 bases). Trimming took 7 bases from V and 7 from J, leaving 9 bases between them. This CDR3 contains 12 residues. Germline V gene sequence: CDR1 SGHRS, CDR2 YFSETQ.

Note on this clonotype: One base away lies a much larger clone, so this may be a sequencing read error. The chain uses TRBV7-2 and TRBJ1-1; D unclear. Trimming removed 1 base from V and 1 base from J, with 4 bases in between. The CDR3 runs 13 residues. Germline V gene data show CDR1 as SGHTA and CDR2 as FQGNSA. CDR3 in amino acids: CASSLGWNTEAFF. In nucleotides, the CDR3 is TGTGCCAGCAGCTTAGGGTGGAACACTGAAGCTTTCTTT.

The table lists this clonotype with many counts. The chain has TRBV5-6 and TRBJ2-7; D ambiguous. V lost 4 bases to trimming and J lost 3 bases, with 14 bases between them. This CDR3 is 14 amino acids long. Germline-derived CDR1 and CDR2 are SGHDT and YYEEEE. CDR3 sequence reads: CASSNPTRIYEQYV. In DNA form, the CDR3 reads TGTGCCAGCAGCAACCCCACAAGGATCTACGAGCAGTACGTC.

This clonotype was seen repeatedly, ten times or more. The chain uses TRBV7-2 and TRBJ2-3; TRBD1 is a possible D gene (5 bases). V dropped 4 bases and J dropped 5 bases, with 7 bases sitting between them. The CDR3 sequence is 12 residues long. Looked up from germline, CDR1 is SGHTA and CDR2 is FQGNSA. The CDR3 sequence: CASSWGGDTQYF. DNA for the CDR3: TGTGCCAGCAGCTGGGGCGGAGATACGCAGTATTTT.

The rearrangement uses TRBV4-1 and TRBJ1-2, with D unresolved. Deletions cut 1 base from V and 6 bases from J, with 12 bases between. The CDR3 consists of 14 residues. Germline assignment: CDR1 MGHRA and CDR2 YSYEKL. CDR3 in DNA: TGCGCCAGCAGCCAAGGCCGGGTAGCCCATGGCTACACCTTC. Its translation is CASSQGRVAHGYTF.

This chain joins TRBV7-2 and TRBJ1-2; no clear D gene. The germline V gene has CDR1 SGHTA and CDR2 FQGNSA. Deletions cut 5 bases from V and 7 bases from J, with 14 bases between. The CDR3 totals 13 residues. The CDR3: CASSDSPARGYTF. Written as DNA, the CDR3 is TGTGCCAGCAGCGATAGTCCTGCTCGTGGCTACACCTTC.

This clonotype was detected many times. The V gene is TRBV29-1, the J gene TRBJ2-3; perhaps TRBD1 as D (6 bases). V was shortened by 4 bases and J by 2 bases, with 10 bases between the two germline ends. The CDR3 is 13 amino acids. CDR1 and CDR2 (germline): SQVTM, ANQGSEA. This CDR3 is CSVGKGDTDTQYF. The CDR3 DNA reads as TGCAGCGTTGGAAAGGGGGACACAGATACGCAGTATTTT.

This rearrangement joins TRBV11-2 to TRBJ2-5; TRBD1 might be the D (6 bases). The ends were cut back, 5 bases at V and 10 bases at J, with 26 bases in the middle. Germline V lookup: CDR1 SGHAT, CDR2 FQNNGV. The CDR3 consists of 16 residues. The CDR3 nucleotides read TGTGCCAGCAGCGAGCCCCAGGTGGGGGCCTACAGAGGCCAGTACTTC. It translates to CASSEPQVGAYRGQYF.